This TCR beta chain originates from a study of blood T cells in healthy people across ages. Primers used in a second PCR of roughly 7 to 11 cycles were a sample-barcoded 5' primer and a J-beta primer mix. Using its own MiXCR run on the 5' RACE reads, TCRdb lists one record per CDR3 protein. In the table there are some 700,000 distinct CDR3 sequences, about 40% of which are singletons. Looked up from germline, CDR1 is MDHEN and CDR2 is SYDVKM. V dropped 7 bases and J dropped 7 bases, with 47 bases sitting between them. This CDR3 comprises 24 residues. This sequence was found in a woman aged 60-70 years in good health. The chain couples TRBV28 to TRBJ2-1; tentatively, D is TRBD1 or TRBD2 (9 bases each). Source material: blood. The CDR3 reads CASTNIGGQGSRREGPGTSNEQFF. The CDR3 nucleotides are TGTGCCAGCACCAATATCGGGGGACAGGGATCCCGGCGGGAGGGCCCTGGGACCTCGAATGAGCAGTTCTTC.